The clone carrying this T cell receptor beta chain appeared many times. The data derive from a study of OX40 agonist ivuxolimab in advanced cancers. Study-level information: A mean age of around 63 years, range about 20 to 85, was recorded, and 80% to 90% were male.

The CDR3 spans 14 residues. V was pared by 5 bases and J by 0 bases, with 10 bases between. Germline V lookup: CDR1 KGHSH, CDR2 LQKENI. Enrollment shut out patients with autoimmune disease history or systemic immunosuppression. Patients had blood sampled at baseline and again on cycle 4 day 1 and cycle 7 day 1. Assay: immunoSEQ multiplex PCR; the TCRdb copy retains only in-frame clones and omits some. This table holds approximately 99,000 clones, about 90% found once. The rearrangement joins TRBV18 to TRBJ1-1; D gene unclear. The source is an adult with an advanced solid tumor such as melanoma, head and neck, liver or kidney cancer. The sample here was CD4+ or CD8+ T cells sorted from blood, taken in a trial of the OX40 agonist ivuxolimab. The chain's CDR3 is CASSREHLNTEAFF. CDR3 bases: TGTGCCAGCTCAAGGGAACACCTGAACACTGAAGCTTTCTTT.